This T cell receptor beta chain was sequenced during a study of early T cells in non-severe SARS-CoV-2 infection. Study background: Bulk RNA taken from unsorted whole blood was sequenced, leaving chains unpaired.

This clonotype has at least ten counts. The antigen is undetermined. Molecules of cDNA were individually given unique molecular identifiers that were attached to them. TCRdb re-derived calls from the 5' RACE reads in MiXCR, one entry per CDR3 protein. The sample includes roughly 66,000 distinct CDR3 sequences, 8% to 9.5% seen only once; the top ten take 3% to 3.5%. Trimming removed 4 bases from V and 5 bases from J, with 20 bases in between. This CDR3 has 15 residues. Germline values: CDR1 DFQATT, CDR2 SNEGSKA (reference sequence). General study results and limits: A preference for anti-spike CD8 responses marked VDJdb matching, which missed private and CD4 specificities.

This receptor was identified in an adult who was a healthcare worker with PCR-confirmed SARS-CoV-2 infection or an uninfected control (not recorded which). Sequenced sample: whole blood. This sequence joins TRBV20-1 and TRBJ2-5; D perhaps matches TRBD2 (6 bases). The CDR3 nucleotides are TGCAGTGCTAAGGGACCCGGGGGTATGCAGGAGACCCAGTACTTC. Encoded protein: CSAKGPGGMQETQYF.